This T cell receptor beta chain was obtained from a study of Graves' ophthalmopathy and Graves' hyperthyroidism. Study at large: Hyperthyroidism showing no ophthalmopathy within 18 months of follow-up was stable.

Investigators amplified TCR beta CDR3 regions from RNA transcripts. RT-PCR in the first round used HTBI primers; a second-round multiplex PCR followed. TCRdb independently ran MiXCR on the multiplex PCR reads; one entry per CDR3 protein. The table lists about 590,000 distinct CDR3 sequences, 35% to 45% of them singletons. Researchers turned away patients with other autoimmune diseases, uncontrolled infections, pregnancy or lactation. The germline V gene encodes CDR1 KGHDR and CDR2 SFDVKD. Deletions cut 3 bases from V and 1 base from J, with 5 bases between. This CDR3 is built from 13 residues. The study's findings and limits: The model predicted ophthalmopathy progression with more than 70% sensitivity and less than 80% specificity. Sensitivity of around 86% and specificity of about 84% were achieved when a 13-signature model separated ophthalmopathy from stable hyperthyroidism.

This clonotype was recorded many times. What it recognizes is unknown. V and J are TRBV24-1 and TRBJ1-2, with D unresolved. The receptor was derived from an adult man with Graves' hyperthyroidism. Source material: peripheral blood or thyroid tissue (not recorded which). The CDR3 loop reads CATSDRNNYGYTF. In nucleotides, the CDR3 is TGTGCCACCAGTGATAGGAATAACTATGGCTACACCTTC.